These 20 T cell receptor beta chains were sequenced from one sample in a study of neurological immune-mediated disorders. A single record per CDR3 protein comes from TCRdb applying MiXCR to the 5' RACE reads. The sample has 25,000 to 35,000 distinct CDR3 sequences, 1.5% seen once; the top ten hold about 9%. Sequenced sample: PBMCs. The receptor source for this set is a woman in her 30s with multiple sclerosis.

This clonotype was picked up many times. The CDR3 DNA sequence: TGCAGTGCCGGGGGGCGGGGGGTCTCCTACGAGCAGTACTTC. Its translation: CSAGGRGVSYEQYF. The chain has TRBV20-1 and TRBJ2-7; the match to TRBD2 covers 8 bases. CDR1 and CDR2 from the germline V gene are DFQATT and SNEGSKA (reference sequence). The CDR3 is 14 amino acids. The V gene end was trimmed by 6 bases and the J gene end by 0 bases; junction bases not matched to a gene: 7.

This clonotype was seen at least ten times. CDR3 sequence: CASSQGGSYNSPLHF. CDR3 coding DNA: TGTGCCAGCAGCCAAGGGGGCTCCTATAATTCACCCCTCCACTTT. The chain is built from TRBV4-2 and TRBJ1-6; D is ambiguous. This CDR3 contains 15 residues. Germline V gives CDR1 LGHNA, CDR2 YNFKEQ. V lost 1 base and J lost 0, with 4 bases in between.

This clonotype appeared many times. The DNA of the CDR3 is TGCAGTGCTAGGGATCCTTGGGCGCGGGGCAATCAGCCCCAGCATTTT. It encodes CSARDPWARGNQPQHF. J is TRBJ1-5 and V is TRBV20-1; unclear D gene. The V gene's germline CDR1 is DFQATT and CDR2 SNEGSKA (reference sequence). The V gene lost 3 bases and the J gene lost 2 bases, with 17 bases spanning the gap. The CDR3 covers 16 residues.

The sample holds many counts of this clonotype. The rearrangement links TRBV20-1 to TRBJ2-2; no firm D call. V was pared by 1 base and J by 4 bases, with 4 bases between. Germline V CDR1 and CDR2: DFQATT, SNEGSKA (reference sequence). The length of the CDR3 is 12 residues. CDR3 nucleotide sequence: TGCAGTGCTAGAGTAGGCACCGGGGAGCTGTTTTTT. Translation gives CSARVGTGELFF.

At least ten counts were recorded for this clonotype. The gene calls are TRBV7-2 and TRBJ1-3; 7 positions agree with TRBD1. The CDR3 covers 16 residues. The germline gives CDR1 SGHTA, CDR2 FQGNSA. The V gene end was trimmed by 2 bases and the J gene end by 4 bases; junction bases not matched to a gene: 8. The CDR3 protein is CASSLRGQPMGNTIYF. CDR3 coding DNA: TGTGCCAGCAGCTTACGGGGACAGCCAATGGGAAACACCATATATTTT.

The table lists this clonotype with many counts. This chain links TRBV12-3 or TRBV12-4 with TRBJ2-7; 12 bases fit TRBD2. With 0 bases clipped from V and 1 base from J, the junction kept 4 bases outside the gene matches. This CDR3 has 17 amino acids. This CDR3 reads CASSLAPTSGGSYEQYF. DNA for the CDR3: TGTGCCAGCAGTTTAGCCCCGACTAGCGGGGGTTCCTACGAGCAGTACTTC.

This clonotype was detected many times. The chain couples TRBV5-1 to TRBJ2-3; no reliable D call. Trimming left V 4 bases short and J 4 bases short, with 10 bases between. CDR1 and CDR2 from the germline V gene are SGHRS and YFSETQ. The CDR3 covers 13 residues. The CDR3 reads CASSQRMADTQYF. The CDR3 region has the DNA TGCGCCAGCAGCCAACGAATGGCAGATACGCAGTATTTT.

This clonotype was counted many times. The chain is built from TRBV7-8 and TRBJ2-3, with D unresolved. Germline V lookup: CDR1 SGHVS, CDR2 FQNEAQ. This CDR3 has 14 amino acids. Trimming cost V 1 base and J 4 bases, with 9 bases left between them. CDR3 region: CASSLGHSPDTQYF. The CDR3 coding sequence is TGTGCCAGCAGCTTAGGTCACAGCCCAGATACGCAGTATTTT.

This clonotype has a count of ten or more. This chain connects TRBV6-6 to TRBJ1-5; D might be TRBD1 (5 bases). The CDR3 loop spans 14 amino acids. V lost 2 bases to trimming and J lost 6 bases, with 11 bases between them. Germline lookup yields CDR1 MNHNY and CDR2 SVGAGI (reference sequence). The CDR3 here is CASSYSRVGQPQHF. The CDR3 DNA sequence: TGTGCCAGCAGTTACAGCAGGGTCGGTCAGCCCCAGCATTTT.

This clonotype came up many times. The chain combines TRBV7-8 with TRBJ2-7, with unresolved D. The CDR3 covers 12 residues. Trimming shortened V by 1 base and J by 7 bases, and 8 bases separated the two germline ends. The germline V gene has CDR1 SGHVS and CDR2 FQNEAQ. Written as DNA, the CDR3 is TGTGCCAGCAGCTTAGGGGTAGGGGAGCAGTACTTC. This codes for CASSLGVGEQYF.

This clonotype was counted ten times or more. The chain has TRBV5-1 and TRBJ2-5; 8 positions match TRBD2. CDR3 length: 14 amino acids. CDR1 SGHRS and CDR2 YFSETQ come from the germline V gene. V was clipped by 0 bases and J by 5 bases; unmatched bases: 3. CDR3 in amino acids: CASSLGTSSETQYF. CDR3 nucleotide sequence: TGCGCCAGCAGCTTGGGGACTAGCTCGGAGACCCAGTACTTC.

This clonotype came up a few times. The chain couples TRBV12-3 or TRBV12-4 to TRBJ1-5; 11 nucleotides agree with TRBD1. This CDR3 comprises 15 residues. V lost 1 base to trimming and J lost 7 bases; unmatched junction nucleotides: 3. CDR3 nucleotide sequence: TGTGCCAGCAGTTTAGGGGACAGGGGGAGACAGCCCCAGCATTTT. Its translation is CASSLGDRGRQPQHF.

The table lists this clonotype with many counts. The chain joins TRBV3-1 to TRBJ2-1, with 9 nucleotides matching TRBD2. The CDR3 is 14 residues long. CDR1 and CDR2 (germline): LGHDT, YNNKEL (reference sequence). V dropped 7 bases and J dropped 6; count of bases not matched to a gene: 7. CDR3 amino acids: CASTGTSRINEQFF. The CDR3 nucleotides read TGTGCCAGCACCGGGACTAGCAGAATCAATGAGCAGTTCTTC.

There are many counts of this clonotype. The CDR3 here is CASRRAGGTDTQYF. CDR3 sequence (DNA): TGTGCCAGCAGGCGAGCGGGGGGGACAGATACGCAGTATTTT. V is TRBV12-3 or TRBV12-4 and J is TRBJ2-3, with 10 bases fitting TRBD2. V was pared by 6 bases and J by 3 bases, with 3 bases of the junction left unmatched. CDR3 length: 14 residues.

This clonotype has more than one count but fewer than ten. The missing conserved phenylalanine or tryptophan at the end of this CDR3 makes a read error likely. The chain employs TRBV6-6 and TRBJ2-5; a weak D match, TRBD1 (6 bases). Germline CDR1 reads MNHNY; CDR2 reads SVGAGI (reference sequence). V was trimmed by 8 bases and J by 7 bases, leaving 11 bases between them. CDR3 length equals 11 residues. CDR3 DNA sequence: TGTGCCAGCGTACTAGGGGGGACCCAGTACATC. Translating gives CASVLGGTQYI.

In this sample, this clonotype turned up a few times. Sequence at one end of the junction differs from germline and may be a read error. CDR3 sequence (DNA): TGTGCCAGCAGCCAAGTCCAGGGTGGTTCACCCCTCAACTTT. Amino acids: CASSQVQGGSPLNF. This chain links TRBV3-1 with TRBJ1-6, with a possible D match to TRBD1 (5 bases). The CDR3 extends over 14 amino acids. Germline loops: CDR1 LGHDT, CDR2 YNNKEL (reference sequence).

In its sample, this clonotype was seen many times. This sequence joins TRBV20-1 and TRBJ2-2, with 8 positions matching TRBD1. The CDR3 is 14 amino acids. Germline V gene data show CDR1 as DFQATT and CDR2 as SNEGSKA (reference sequence). Trimming cost V 3 bases and J 6 bases; bases outside gene matches: 6. CDR3 in amino acids: CSARVDRAAGELFF. The CDR3 bases are TGCAGTGCTAGGGTGGACAGGGCGGCCGGGGAGCTGTTTTTT.

This clonotype came up many times. This rearrangement joins TRBV7-2 to TRBJ2-3; 12 positions agree with TRBD2. V shed 1 base, J shed 3 bases, and the junction held 8 bases outside the gene matches. CDR3 size: 18 residues. Looked up from germline, CDR1 is SGHTA and CDR2 is FQGNSA. The CDR3 sequence is CASSLGATSGGRTDTQYF. The CDR3 nucleotides read TGTGCCAGCAGCTTAGGGGCAACTAGCGGGGGGAGGACAGATACGCAGTATTTT.

This clonotype was seen at least ten times. This chain connects TRBV20-1 to TRBJ2-7; no clear D gene. Looked up from germline, CDR1 is DFQATT and CDR2 is SNEGSKA (reference sequence). The CDR3 loop spans 13 amino acids. Trimming took 4 bases from V and 6 from J, leaving 16 bases between them. This CDR3 reads CSAKEFRSFEQYF. The CDR3 coding sequence is TGCAGTGCTAAAGAGTTTAGAAGTTTCGAGCAGTACTTC.

In this sample, this clonotype turned up many times. This sequence joins TRBV20-1 and TRBJ1-3, with no clear D. V was trimmed by 1 base and J by 4 bases, leaving 11 bases between them. This CDR3 comprises 14 residues. Germline V CDR1 and CDR2: DFQATT, SNEGSKA (reference sequence). The CDR3 DNA sequence: TGCAGTGCTAGAGTCTCTGCGGGCGGAAACACCATATATTTT. It is translated as CSARVSAGGNTIYF.